The next 24 T cell receptor beta chains were all read from a single sample in a study of human T cells and chemical hapten exposure. The sample's time point: patch test 2, 6 weeks after DPC sensitization. The sample's treatment: therapeutic diphenylcyclopropenone sensitization with weekly scalp DPC. TCRdb ran MiXCR on the RACE reads and lists one entry per CDR3 protein. The sample includes a few hundred thousand distinct CDR3 sequences, about 6% of them seen just once. This specimen consisted of whole blood, obtained in connection with sensitization to the hapten diphenylcyclopropenone (DPC). The source is a woman aged 18-30 years with alopecia areata. Some clones in this sample may be carry-over from other donors' samples.

The gene calls are TRBV12-5 and TRBJ2-2; D unclear. With 6 bases removed from V and 2 bases from J, the gap between germline ends came to 7 bases. The CDR3 is 13 residues long. Per germline, CDR1 LGHNT and CDR2 FRNRAP. CDR3 bases: TGTGCTAGTGGGATCCCAAACACCGGGGAGCTGTTTTTT. Its protein is CASGIPNTGELFF.

This clonotype was recorded a few times. The rearrangement joins TRBV10-3 to TRBJ2-3; D unclear. This CDR3 is built from 13 residues. V lost 3 bases to trimming and J lost 4 bases, with 8 bases between them. The germline V gene has CDR1 ENHRY and CDR2 SYGVKD. CDR3 sequence reads: CAISDSRPDTQYF. As DNA, the CDR3 is TGTGCCATCAGTGATTCTCGCCCAGATACGCAGTATTTT.

Only a few counts were recorded for this clonotype. V usage is TRBV7-2 and J usage is TRBJ2-1; D unclear. This CDR3 contains 13 residues. Germline-derived CDR1 and CDR2 are SGHTA and FQGNSA. V lost 1 base and J 9 bases, leaving 10 bases between the germline ends. CDR3 coding DNA: TGTGCCAGCAGCTTAGGAGGTGTCTCTGAGCAGTTCTTC. Its protein product is CASSLGGVSEQFF.

The chain joins TRBV7-2 to TRBJ1-6, with D possibly being TRBD1 (5 bases). CDR1 is SGHTA and CDR2 is FQGNSA in the germline V gene. The CDR3 loop spans 17 amino acids. V shed 5 bases and J shed 9 bases, with 23 bases lying between them. CDR3 protein: CASSPHQGGTSTSPLHF. In DNA, the CDR3 is TGTGCCAGCAGCCCTCACCAGGGCGGGACCAGCACTTCACCCCTCCACTTT.

This clonotype occurred many times. The chain has TRBV28 and TRBJ1-1, with D uncertain. The CDR3 covers 12 residues. The V end was cut by 5 bases, the J end by 1 base, with 5 bases between. The germline CDR1 and CDR2 sequences are MDHEN and SYDVKM. The CDR3 bases are TGTGCCAGCAGTCAATCGAACACTGAAGCTTTCTTT. Amino acids: CASSQSNTEAFF. Full variable domain (rest looked up from reference TRBV28 and TRBJ1-1): DVKVTQSSRYLVKRTGEKVFLECVQDMDHENMFWYRQDPGLGLRLIYFSYDVKMKEKGDIPEGYSVSREKKERFSLILESASTNQTSMYLCASSQSNTEAFFGQGTRLTVV.

This clonotype showed up just a few times. A much larger clone lies a single base off, so this may be a read error. The V and J genes are TRBV2 and TRBJ2-5; D is uncertain. The CDR3 loop spans 11 amino acids. Trimming removed 4 bases from V and 4 bases from J, with 4 bases in between. In germline, CDR1 is SNHLY, CDR2 FYNNEI. CDR3 sequence reads: CASSAPETQYF. CDR3 DNA: TGTGCCAGCAGTGCCCCAGAGACCCAGTACTTC.

V gene TRBV6-5 combines with J gene TRBJ1-3; 10 bases fit TRBD1. Germline V gene sequence: CDR1 MNHEY, CDR2 SVGAGI. V lost 4 bases to trimming and J lost 10 bases; unmatched junction nucleotides: 10. The CDR3 totals 15 residues. The CDR3 DNA follows: TGTGCCAGCAGTTCGGGACAGGGGTTCCACGGTACCATATATTTT. As protein: CASSSGQGFHGTIYF.

In this sample, this clonotype turned up a few times. The chain recombines TRBV2 with TRBJ1-6, with 8 bases aligning to TRBD1. The length of the CDR3 is 16 residues. Germline V lookup: CDR1 SNHLY, CDR2 FYNNEI. J was trimmed by 2 bases and V by 2 bases; bases with no gene match: 2. The CDR3 bases are TGTGCCAGCAGTGAACAGGGGGCCACCTATAATTCACCCCTCCACTTT. Amino acid sequence: CASSEQGATYNSPLHF.

This clonotype was observed many times. The rearrangement uses TRBV20-1 and TRBJ1-1, with D possibly TRBD1 on 5 matching bases. CDR1 and CDR2 (germline): DFQATT, SNEGSKA (reference sequence). This CDR3 is 19 amino acids long. The ends were cut back, 3 bases at V and 0 bases at J, with 26 bases in the middle. The CDR3 DNA follows: TGCAGTGCTAGGAATCCGGGAGGGACCCACGACCGCATGAACACTGAAGCTTTCTTT. This encodes CSARNPGGTHDRMNTEAFF.

In this sample, this clonotype turned up a few times. J is TRBJ1-6 and V is TRBV6-5; D remains unclear. The germline gives CDR1 MNHEY, CDR2 SVGAGI. Trimming pared 0 bases from V and 8 bases from J, leaving 8 bases between. CDR3 length: 14 amino acids. The CDR3 bases are TGTGCCAGCAGTTACTCCGGGAGTGATTCACCCCTCCACTTT. This encodes CASSYSGSDSPLHF.

The sample holds many counts of this clonotype. The chain's CDR3 is CASSQDRGYQETQYF. Written as DNA, the CDR3 is TGTGCCAGCAGCCAGGACAGGGGATACCAAGAGACCCAGTACTTC. V and J are TRBV7-3 and TRBJ2-5, with TRBD1 matching over 9 bases. Germline loops: CDR1 SGHTA, CDR2 FQGTGA. V lost 5 bases, J lost 0 bases, and 4 bases stayed unmatched. The CDR3 consists of 15 residues.

The V call is TRBV12-3 or TRBV12-4, the J call TRBJ1-4, with TRBD1 as a possible D gene (6 bases). This CDR3 is built from 14 residues. Deletions cut 8 bases from V and 4 bases from J, with 14 bases between. The CDR3 sequence: CASGRQALNEKLFF. The CDR3 bases are TGTGCCAGCGGAAGACAGGCGCTTAATGAAAAACTGTTTTTT.

The CDR3 sequence: CASSPDPAGVYGYTF. The CDR3 DNA reads TGTGCCAGCAGTCCGGACCCAGCAGGGGTCTATGGCTACACCTTC. The chain uses TRBV12-3 or TRBV12-4 and TRBJ1-2, with D perhaps matching TRBD1 (6 bases). The V end was cut by 5 bases, the J end by 4 bases, with 17 bases between. The CDR3 runs to 15 residues.

The gene calls are TRBV7-2 and TRBJ1-6, with 8 bases lining up with TRBD1. J gave up 4 bases and V 7 bases, and 3 bases lay outside the gene matches. This CDR3 has 14 amino acids. Germline assignment: CDR1 SGHTA and CDR2 FQGNSA. The CDR3 reads CASTRTGYNSPLHF. The CDR3 DNA reads TGTGCCAGCACCCGGACAGGGTATAATTCACCCCTCCACTTT.

This clonotype turned up a few times. The chain is built from TRBV11-2 and TRBJ1-1; D is unclear. Trimming removed 10 bases at V and 3 bases at J, with 15 bases between. The CDR3 is 13 amino acids. The germline CDR1 and CDR2 sequences are SGHAT and FQNNGV. The CDR3 sequence is CATGNLLYTEAFF. The CDR3 nucleotides are TGTGCCACCGGAAATTTACTTTACACTGAAGCTTTCTTT.

This clonotype was observed many times. The chain has TRBV12-3 or TRBV12-4 and TRBJ1-1; D might be TRBD1 (6 bases). CDR3 length: 15 residues. The germline V and J ends were trimmed by 1 base and 2 bases, with 11 bases remaining between them. The CDR3 here is CASSLGGASNTEAFF. The CDR3 nucleotides read TGTGCCAGCAGTTTAGGGGGGGCTTCTAACACTGAAGCTTTCTTT.

This clonotype was seen a few times. The genes are TRBV20-1 and TRBJ2-7; a possible D gene is TRBD2 (5 bases). The CDR3 loop spans 15 amino acids. V was trimmed by 0 bases and J by 2 bases, leaving 14 bases between them. The germline CDR1 and CDR2 sequences are DFQATT and SNEGSKA (reference sequence). The CDR3 bases are TGCAGTGCTAGAGATATAGAGCGGCGAACCTACGAGCAGTACTTC. This sequence encodes CSARDIERRTYEQYF.

This clonotype was counted many times. V usage is TRBV4-2 and J usage is TRBJ1-1; the D is unclear. Trimming cost V 0 bases and J 4 bases, with 6 bases left between them. CDR3 length: 13 amino acids. Germline CDR1 reads LGHNA; CDR2 reads YNFKEQ. In DNA form, the CDR3 reads TGTGCCAGCAGCCAAGAAACGGTCACTGAAGCTTTCTTT. Amino acid sequence: CASSQETVTEAFF.

This clonotype was detected many times. The chain employs TRBV7-9 and TRBJ1-2, with D unclear. Trimming pared 5 bases from V and 4 bases from J, leaving 17 bases between. The CDR3 is made up of 15 amino acids. Germline V gene sequence: CDR1 SEHNR, CDR2 FQNEAQ (reference sequence). In nucleotides, the CDR3 is TGTGCCAGCAGCCCCGATCTTTGGGGTTCCTATGGCTACACCTTC. It specifies CASSPDLWGSYGYTF.

This clonotype was recorded at least ten times. The rearrangement links TRBV9 to TRBJ1-6; TRBD1 aligns across 7 bases. With 0 bases clipped from V and 0 bases from J, the junction kept 3 bases outside the gene matches. This CDR3 is 17 amino acids long. Germline CDR1 reads SGDLS; CDR2 reads YYNGEE. The CDR3 DNA reads as TGTGCCAGCAGCGTAGATGGGGACAGCTCCTATAATTCACCCCTCCACTTT. As protein: CASSVDGDSSYNSPLHF.

V usage is TRBV29-1 and J usage is TRBJ1-2; no clear D. Germline V gene lookup returns CDR1 SQVTM and CDR2 ANQGSEA. CDR3 length: 14 amino acids. V was cut by 3 bases and J by 4 bases, with 15 bases left in between. The CDR3 reads CSVDTGLYPYGYTF. In nucleotides, the CDR3 is TGCAGCGTTGATACCGGGCTGTACCCCTATGGCTACACCTTC.

The gene calls are TRBV7-8 and TRBJ2-3, with D possibly being TRBD1 (5 bases). The CDR3 totals 14 residues. Germline loops: CDR1 SGHVS, CDR2 FQNEAQ. The V and J ends lost 2 bases and 2 bases respectively, with 8 bases between them. The CDR3 bases are TGTGCCAGCAGCTTACTAGGGGACACAGATACGCAGTATTTT. Translation: CASSLLGDTDTQYF.

Many counts were recorded for this clonotype. The genes are TRBV7-2 and TRBJ1-4; no reliable D call. V shed 0 bases and J shed 3 bases, with 5 bases lying between them. The CDR3 runs to 14 residues. Germline-derived CDR1 and CDR2 are SGHTA and FQGNSA. The CDR3 reads CASSLALANEKLFF. The DNA of the CDR3 is TGTGCCAGCAGCTTAGCACTTGCTAATGAAAAACTGTTTTTT.

The V gene is TRBV12-3 or TRBV12-4, the J gene TRBJ1-2; no firm D call. This CDR3 comprises 13 residues. The V gene lost 6 bases and the J gene lost 3 bases, with 11 bases spanning the gap. This CDR3 reads CASSDGTYYGYTF. The CDR3 DNA sequence: TGTGCCAGCAGCGACGGAACCTACTATGGCTACACCTTC.